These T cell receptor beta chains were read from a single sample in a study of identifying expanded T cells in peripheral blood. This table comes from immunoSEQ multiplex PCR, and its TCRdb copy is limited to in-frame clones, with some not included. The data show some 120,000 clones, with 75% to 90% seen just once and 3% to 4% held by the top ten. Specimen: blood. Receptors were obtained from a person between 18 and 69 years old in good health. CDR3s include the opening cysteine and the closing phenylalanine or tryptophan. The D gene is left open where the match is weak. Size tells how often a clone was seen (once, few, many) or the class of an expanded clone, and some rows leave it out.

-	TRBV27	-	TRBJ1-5	TGTGCCAGCAGTCCCCAGGGTAGCCAGCCCCAGCATTTT	CASSPQGSQPQHF
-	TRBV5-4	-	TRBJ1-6	TGTGCCAGCAGCTTGGAAGGACAGAGCAATTCACCCCTCCACTTT	CASSLEGQSNSPLHF
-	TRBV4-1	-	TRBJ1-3	TGCGCCAGCAGCTCGACTGCGAACTCTGGAAACACCATATATTTT	CASSSTANSGNTIYF
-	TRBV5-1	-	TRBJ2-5	TGCGCCAGCAGCTTATTTCGACAGGCCTACCAAGAGACCCAGTACTTC	CASSLFRQAYQETQYF
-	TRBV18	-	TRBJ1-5	TGTGCCAGCTCACCGACGACAGGTGGGATCGGGATCGCCCAGCATTTT	CASSPTTGGIGIAQHF
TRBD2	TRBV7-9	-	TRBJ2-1	TGTGCCAGCAGTCATCGACTAGCGCCTTACAATGAGCAGTTCTTC	CASSHRLAPYNEQFF
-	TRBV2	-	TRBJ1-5	TGTGCCAGCACCCGTAGGGAGGGTGAGGGTCAGCCCCAGCATTTT	CASTRREGEGQPQHF
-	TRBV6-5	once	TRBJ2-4	TGTGCCAGCAGCCAGCAGGGGAGCAAAAACATTCAGTACTTC	CASSQQGSKNIQYF
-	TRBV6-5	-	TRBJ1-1	TGTGCCAGCAGTACTACCGTGAGTGAGAACACTGAAGCTTTCTTT	CASSTTVSENTEAFF
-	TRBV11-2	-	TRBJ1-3	TGTGCCAGCGGGGGGGCAGGGTTGGCTGGAAACACCATATATTTT	CASGGAGLAGNTIYF
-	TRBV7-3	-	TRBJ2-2	TGTGCCAGCAGCCTCACAGGGCCCGGGGAGCTGTTTTTT	CASSLTGPGELFF
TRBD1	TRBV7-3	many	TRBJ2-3	TGTGCCAGCAGCCGCTCACAGGGGATGACAGATACGCAGTATTTT	CASSRSQGMTDTQYF
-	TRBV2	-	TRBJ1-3	TGTGCCAGCAGGATTTCAGGAAACACCATATATTTT	CASRISGNTIYF
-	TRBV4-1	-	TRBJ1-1	TGCGCCAGCAGCCCCCGGCGGGAGATGAACACTGAAGCTTTCTTT	CASSPRREMNTEAFF
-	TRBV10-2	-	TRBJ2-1	TGCGCCAGCAGTGTTCTCAGCTCCTACAATGAGCAGTTCTTC	CASSVLSSYNEQFF
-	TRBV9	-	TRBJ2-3	TGTGCCAGCAGCGCTTTCACAGATACGCAGTATTTT	CASSAFTDTQYF
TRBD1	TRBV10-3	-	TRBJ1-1	TGTGCCATCAGTACGTGGACAGGTCCGACGACTGAAGCTTTCTTT	CAISTWTGPTTEAFF
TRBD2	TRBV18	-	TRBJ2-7	TGTGCCAGCTCATCACGACCTTTGACAGGGCTAGCGGGGGTCTCCTACGAGCAGTACTTC	CASSSRPLTGLAGVSYEQYF
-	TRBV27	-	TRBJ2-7	TGTGCCAGCAGTTTCCACAACGGCCCCTACGAGCAGTACTTC	CASSFHNGPYEQYF
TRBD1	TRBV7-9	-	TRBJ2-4	TGTGCCAGCAGCTTAGGGGGACAGAAAAACATTCAGTACTTC	CASSLGGQKNIQYF
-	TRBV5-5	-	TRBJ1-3	TGTGCCAGCAGCTTGTTCGGAGGAACGCGACAGTACATAAACACCATATATTTT	CASSLFGGTRQYINTIYF
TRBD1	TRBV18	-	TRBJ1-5	TGTGCCAGCTCACCGGGACAGGGGGCGAATCAGCCCCAGCATTTT	CASSPGQGANQPQHF
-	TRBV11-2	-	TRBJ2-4	TGTGCCAGCAGCTTAGACAGATCCGGGGGAAACATTCAGTACTTC	CASSLDRSGGNIQYF
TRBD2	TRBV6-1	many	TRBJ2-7	TGTGCCAGCAGTGTGGGGCGGGGGGCTGGTGAGCAGTACTTC	CASSVGRGAGEQYF
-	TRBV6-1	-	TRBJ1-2	TGTGCCACCAGAGACATAGGCAGGGGCTATGGCTACACCTTC	CATRDIGRGYGYTF
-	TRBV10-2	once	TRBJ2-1	TGCGCCAGCAGCGACCGGGGGGAGCAGTTCTTC	CASSDRGEQFF
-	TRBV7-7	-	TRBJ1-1	TGTGCCAGCAGCTTTAACACGAACACTGAAGCTTTCTTT	CASSFNTNTEAFF
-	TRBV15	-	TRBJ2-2	TGTGCCACCACCCCCTCCTGGGCAGGGACGAACACCGGGGAGCTGTTTTTT	CATTPSWAGTNTGELFF
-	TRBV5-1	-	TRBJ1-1	TGCGCCAGCAGCCGTACTATTACACAGGGGAACACTGAAGCTTTCTTT	CASSRTITQGNTEAFF
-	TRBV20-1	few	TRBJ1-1	TGCATTGGGACCAGGGACACTGAAGCTTTCTTT	CIGTRDTEAFF
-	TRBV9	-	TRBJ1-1	TGTGCCAGCAGCGTAGCCCCAGGGCCGGGTAGGAACACTGAAGCTTTCTTT	CASSVAPGPGRNTEAFF
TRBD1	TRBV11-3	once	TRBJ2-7	TGTGCCAGCAGCTCTTATGTGGGAGACAGGGCCTACGAGCAGTACTTC	CASSSYVGDRAYEQYF
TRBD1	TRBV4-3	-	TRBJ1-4	TGCGCCAGCAGCCAAGGAGACAGGGGGGATGAAAAACTGTTTTTT	CASSQGDRGDEKLFF
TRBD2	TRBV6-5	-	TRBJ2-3	TGTGCCAGCACCAATGGGGGGAGGGCAGATACGCAGTATTTT	CASTNGGRADTQYF
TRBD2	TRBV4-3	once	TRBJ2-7	TGCGCCAGCAGCCAAGATTCCGGGGGACTAAGCTCCTACGAGCAGTACTTC	CASSQDSGGLSSYEQYF
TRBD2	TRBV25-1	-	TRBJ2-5	TGTGCCAGCAGTGAAAGCGGGGGGGAAGAGACCCAGTACTTC	CASSESGGEETQYF